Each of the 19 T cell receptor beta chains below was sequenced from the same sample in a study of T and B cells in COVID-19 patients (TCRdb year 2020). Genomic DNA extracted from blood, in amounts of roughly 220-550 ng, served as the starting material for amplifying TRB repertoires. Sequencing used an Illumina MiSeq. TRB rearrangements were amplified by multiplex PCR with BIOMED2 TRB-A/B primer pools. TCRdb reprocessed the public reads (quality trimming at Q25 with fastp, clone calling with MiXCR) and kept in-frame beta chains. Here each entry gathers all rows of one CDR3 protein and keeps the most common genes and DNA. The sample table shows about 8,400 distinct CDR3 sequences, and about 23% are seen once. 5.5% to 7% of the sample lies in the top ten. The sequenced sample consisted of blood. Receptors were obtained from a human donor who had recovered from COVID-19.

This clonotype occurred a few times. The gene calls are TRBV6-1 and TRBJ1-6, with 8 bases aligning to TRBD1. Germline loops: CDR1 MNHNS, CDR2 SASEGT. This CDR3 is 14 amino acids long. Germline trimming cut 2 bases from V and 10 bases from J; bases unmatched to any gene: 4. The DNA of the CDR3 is TGTGCCAGCAGTGAACAGGGGGCAGGGTCACCCCTCCACTTT. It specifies CASSEQGAGSPLHF.

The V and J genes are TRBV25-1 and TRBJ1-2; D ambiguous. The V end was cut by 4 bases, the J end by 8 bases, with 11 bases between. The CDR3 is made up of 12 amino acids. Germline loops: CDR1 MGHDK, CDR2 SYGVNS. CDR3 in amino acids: CASSAISRGYTF. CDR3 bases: TGTGCCAGCAGTGCTATCTCGCGGGGCTACACCTTC.

The CDR3 DNA reads as TGCGCCAGCAGCTCGACAGAGTACGTTAGCTCCTATAATTCACCCCTCCACTTT. Protein product: CASSSTEYVSSYNSPLHF. The chain has TRBV5-1 and TRBJ1-6, with D possibly being TRBD1 (5 bases). V was shortened by 3 bases and J by 0 bases, with 16 bases between the two germline ends. In germline, CDR1 is SGHRS, CDR2 YFSETQ. The CDR3 is made up of 18 amino acids. Combining the CDR3 with reference TRBV5-1 and TRBJ1-6 gives the whole variable domain KAGVTQTPRYLIKTRGQQVTLSCSPISGHRSVSWYQQTPGQGLQFLFEYFSETQRNKGNFPGRFSGRQFSNSRSEMNVSTLELGDSALYLCASSSTEYVSSYNSPLHFGNGTRLTVT.

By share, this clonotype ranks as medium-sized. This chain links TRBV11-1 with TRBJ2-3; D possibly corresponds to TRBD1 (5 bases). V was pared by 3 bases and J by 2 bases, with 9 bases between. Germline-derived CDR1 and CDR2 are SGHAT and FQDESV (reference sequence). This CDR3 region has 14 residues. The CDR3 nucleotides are TGTGCCAGCAGCTTGGGGCAGACCACAGATACGCAGTATTTT. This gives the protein CASSLGQTTDTQYF.

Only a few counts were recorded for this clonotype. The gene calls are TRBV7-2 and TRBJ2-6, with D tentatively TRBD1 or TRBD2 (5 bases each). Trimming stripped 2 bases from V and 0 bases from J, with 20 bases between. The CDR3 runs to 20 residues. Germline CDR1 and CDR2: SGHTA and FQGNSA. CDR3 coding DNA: TGTGCCAGCAGCTTACTTCGAGGAGGACACCCCCACTCTGGGGCCAACGTCCTGACTTTC. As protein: CASSLLRGGHPHSGANVLTF.

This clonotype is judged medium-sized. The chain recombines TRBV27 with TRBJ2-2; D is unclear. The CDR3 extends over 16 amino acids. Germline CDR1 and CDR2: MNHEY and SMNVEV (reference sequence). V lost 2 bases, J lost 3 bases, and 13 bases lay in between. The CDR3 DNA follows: TGTGCCAGCAGTTTAGGAACCCTACAGTACACCGGGGAGCTGTTTTTT. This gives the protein CASSLGTLQYTGELFF.

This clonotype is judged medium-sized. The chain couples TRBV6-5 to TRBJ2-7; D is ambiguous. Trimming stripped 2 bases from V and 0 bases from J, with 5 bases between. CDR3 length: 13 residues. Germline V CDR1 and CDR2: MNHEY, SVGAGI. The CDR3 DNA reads TGTGCCAGCAGTTACCTTAACTCCTACGAGCAGTACTTC. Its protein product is CASSYLNSYEQYF.

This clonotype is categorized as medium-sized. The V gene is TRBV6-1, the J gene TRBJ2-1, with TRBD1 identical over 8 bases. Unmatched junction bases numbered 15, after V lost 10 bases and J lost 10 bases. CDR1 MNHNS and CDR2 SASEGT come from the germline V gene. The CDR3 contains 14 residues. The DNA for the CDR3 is TGTGCCACCGCAGGGGGCGTTATACGGGAAGAGCAGTTCTTC. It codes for CATAGGVIREEQFF.

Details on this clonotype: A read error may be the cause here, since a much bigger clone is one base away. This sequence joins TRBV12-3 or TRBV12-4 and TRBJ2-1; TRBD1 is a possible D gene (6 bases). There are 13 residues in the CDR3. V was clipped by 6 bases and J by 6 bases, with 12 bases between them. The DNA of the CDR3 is TGTGCCAGCAGCCGTAGGGGGATCAATGAGCAGTTCTTC. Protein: CASSRRGINEQFF.

CDR3 nucleotides: TGCGCCTCGCGCCTGAACGGGGGGGGGGAGACCCAGTACTTC. Its protein product is CASRLNGGGETQYF. The chain links TRBV5-1 to TRBJ2-5; 8 bases map to TRBD2. Germline trimming cut 10 bases from V and 5 bases from J; bases unmatched to any gene: 13. The CDR3 runs 14 residues. Germline V CDR1 and CDR2: SGHRS, YFSETQ.

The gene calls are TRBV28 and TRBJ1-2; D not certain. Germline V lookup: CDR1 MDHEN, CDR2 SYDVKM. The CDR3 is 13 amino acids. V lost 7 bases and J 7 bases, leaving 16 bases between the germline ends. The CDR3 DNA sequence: TGTGCCAGCACTACCGGACTCGTAGGTGGCTACACCTTC. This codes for CASTTGLVGGYTF.

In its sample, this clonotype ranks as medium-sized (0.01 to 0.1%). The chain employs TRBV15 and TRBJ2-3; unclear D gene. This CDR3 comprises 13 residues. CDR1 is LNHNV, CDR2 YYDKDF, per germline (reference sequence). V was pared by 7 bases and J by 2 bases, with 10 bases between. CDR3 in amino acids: CATTHSLTDTQYF. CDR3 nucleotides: TGTGCCACCACCCATTCCCTCACAGATACGCAGTATTTT.

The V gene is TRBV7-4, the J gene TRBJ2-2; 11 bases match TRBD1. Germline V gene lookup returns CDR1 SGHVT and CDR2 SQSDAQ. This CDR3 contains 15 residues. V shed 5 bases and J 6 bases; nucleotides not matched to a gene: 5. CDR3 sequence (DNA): TGTGCCAGCAGCGGGACAGGGGGGGCAGCCGGGGAGCTGTTTTTT. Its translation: CASSGTGGAAGELFF.

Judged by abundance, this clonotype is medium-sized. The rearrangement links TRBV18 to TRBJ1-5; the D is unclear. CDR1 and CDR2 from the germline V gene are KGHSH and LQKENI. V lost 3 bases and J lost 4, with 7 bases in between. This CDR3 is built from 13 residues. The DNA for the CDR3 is TGTGCCAGCTCACCTGCCCTTAATCAGCCCCAGCATTTT. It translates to CASSPALNQPQHF.

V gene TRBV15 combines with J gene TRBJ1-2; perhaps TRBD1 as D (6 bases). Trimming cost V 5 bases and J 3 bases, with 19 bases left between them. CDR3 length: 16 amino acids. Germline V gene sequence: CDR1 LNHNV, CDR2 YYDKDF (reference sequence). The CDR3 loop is CATSDGGTGIHYGYTF. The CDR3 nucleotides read TGTGCCACCAGCGACGGGGGCACAGGGATTCACTATGGCTACACCTTC.

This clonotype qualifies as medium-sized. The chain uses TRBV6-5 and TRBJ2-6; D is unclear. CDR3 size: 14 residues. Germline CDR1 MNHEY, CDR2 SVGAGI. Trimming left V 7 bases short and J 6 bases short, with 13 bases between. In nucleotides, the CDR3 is TGTGCCAGCACCGACTCCCTTGAGGCCAACGTCCTGACTTTC. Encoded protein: CASTDSLEANVLTF.

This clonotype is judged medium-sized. CDR3 sequence (DNA): TGTGCCAGCAGTTTATCCAGGGGTGGTTCACCCCTCCACTTT. Its protein is CASSLSRGGSPLHF. This chain links TRBV12-3 or TRBV12-4 with TRBJ1-6, with D tentatively TRBD1 (6 bases). The CDR3 loop spans 14 amino acids. V lost 2 bases and J 9 bases, leaving 11 bases between the germline ends.

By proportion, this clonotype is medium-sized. The CDR3 DNA reads as TGCAGCGTGACAGGGGGCGCTGGCTACACCTTC. Its translation is CSVTGGAGYTF. The chain recombines TRBV29-1 with TRBJ1-2; 10 bases map to TRBD1. This CDR3 comprises 11 residues. Germline values: CDR1 SQVTM, CDR2 ANQGSEA. The V and J ends lost 6 bases and 7 bases, in that order; junction bases with no gene match: 2.

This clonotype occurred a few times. DNA of the CDR3: TGTGCCACCAGTGTGGGCGGAATAAACTATGGCTACACCTTC. Translation: CATSVGGINYGYTF. V and J are TRBV24-1 and TRBJ1-2; D remains unclear. Per germline, CDR1 KGHDR and CDR2 SFDVKD. V lost 5 bases and J lost 2, with 11 bases in between. The CDR3 is 14 residues long.